The source of this TCR beta chain is a study of blood T cell repertoires in COVID-19. Study details: Italy, Spain and the United States were the sources of the convalescent and acute COVID-19 samples. T cells, B-cell-depleted T cells, or PBMCs provided the cDNA or gDNA that served as material.

The method was immunoSEQ multiplex PCR; TCRdb's version includes in-frame clones alone and lacks a portion of them. The table has 130,000 or so clones, 84% seen once; the top ten hold 12%. This clonotype was sampled from a woman aged 55-69 years with acute or convalescent COVID-19. Sequencing used peripheral blood.

This chain's CDR3 is CASSQGTALYGYTF. The CDR3 DNA reads TGTGCCAGTAGTCAAGGGACAGCACTTTATGGCTACACCTTC. The genes are TRBV19 and TRBJ1-2; the match to TRBD1 covers 7 bases. Germline V CDR1 and CDR2: LNHDA, SQIVND (reference sequence). CDR3 length equals 14 residues. After removal of 5 bases from V and 5 bases from J, the junction contained 8 bases not matched to a gene.